This T cell receptor beta chain was sequenced in a study of beta chain features in type 1 diabetes. The overall study: Similarity in age, gender and cell yields was seen between patients and healthy donors. Study-level findings and limits: The naive, central memory and Treg TCRB repertoires showed an apparent similarity that was greater among patients than among healthy donors. Cells with high TCR expression could be over-represented by cDNA sequencing. Type 1 diabetes patients showed a moderate but significant shortening of TCRB CDR3s in all four CD4+ subsets.

Sequencing targeted expressed TCRB transcripts, as all isolated RNA had been reverse transcribed. TCRdb keeps only in-frame clones here, not all; method: immunoSEQ multiplex PCR. The data contain 200,000 to 250,000 clones, about 10% of them seen just once; the ten biggest clones take up around 0.031%. Turning to this clone: Antigen specificity is unknown.

The germline V gene has CDR1 SGDLS and CDR2 YYNGEE. CDR3 length equals 15 residues. The V end lost 3 bases, the J end lost 2 bases, and 15 bases lay between the germline ends. V usage is TRBV9 and J usage is TRBJ2-7; maybe TRBD2 (5 bases). This TCR came from a woman aged 18 to 35 in good health. The sample consisted of naive CD4+ T cells from blood. CDR3 DNA: TGTGCCAGCAGCGCCCGTAGCGCAACAACCTACGAGCAGTACTTC. It specifies CASSARSATTYEQYF.